The rows below give T cell receptor beta chains drawn from one sample of a study of T cell responses to AZD1222 COVID-19 vaccine. Sequencing was performed with immunoSEQ multiplex PCR; in TCRdb, only in-frame clones are kept and a portion is missing. The sample consists of some 120,000 clones, roughly 84% of them appearing once. The sequencing used peripheral blood, collected on day 0 of AZD1222 vaccination. Every receptor here comes from an adult in good health. Both conserved end residues are part of each CDR3. A D gene is named only where the DNA matches it firmly. Rows may omit the clone size; those that give it use once, few, many or a size class.

J gene,D gene,clone size,CDR3 length,V gene,CDR3 DNA,CDR3 protein
TRBJ2-3,-,-,18,TRBV28,TGTGCCATATCCAGGAATTCGGGTAGACCGCGATGGGGAGATACGCAGTATTTT,CAISRNSGRPRWGDTQYF
TRBJ2-3,-,-,13,TRBV5-8,TGTGCCAGCAGCTTGAGGGCGGCGGATACGCAGTATTTT,CASSLRAADTQYF
TRBJ1-6,-,once,13,TRBV7-2,TGTGCCAGCAGCCCGGGACCTCCACCACCCCTCCACTTT,CASSPGPPPPLHF
TRBJ1-1,-,-,16,TRBV5-6,TGTGCCAGCAGCTTGTTCCAGGGGATCTTGAACACTGAAGCTTTCTTT,CASSLFQGILNTEAFF
TRBJ1-2,TRBD1,-,16,TRBV28,TGTGCCAGCACGCGGACAGGGGGGATGGGGAACTATGGCTACACCTTC,CASTRTGGMGNYGYTF
TRBJ1-2,-,-,11,TRBV3-1/TRBV3-2,TGTGCCAGCAGCCAAGGCGGAGGCTACACCTTC,CASSQGGGYTF
TRBJ1-5,-,-,15,TRBV14,TGTGCCAGCACGCCATCCGGGACCGTATATCAGCCCCAGCATTTT,CASTPSGTVYQPQHF
TRBJ2-3,TRBD1,-,15,TRBV10-3,TGTGCCATCAGTGAGTCGGCAGGGGGCTTAGATACGCAGTATTTT,CAISESAGGLDTQYF
TRBJ1-1,-,-,13,TRBV5-5,TGTGCCAGCAGCTTGGACCTGGCAGCCATCTTGATCTTT,CASSLDLAAILIF
TRBJ1-2,-,few,17,TRBV28,TGTGCCAGCAGGCCTCGGAGGGGTGTCGCAGCCTGGGATGGCTACACCTTC,CASRPRRGVAAWDGYTF
TRBJ1-2,TRBD1,-,14,TRBV5-6,TGTGCCAGCAGCTTGGTTACAGGGGACTATGGCTACACCTTC,CASSLVTGDYGYTF
TRBJ1-5,TRBD1,-,16,TRBV19,TGTGCCAGTAGTATACCCAGGACAGGGGGCAATCAGCCCCAGCATTTT,CASSIPRTGGNQPQHF
TRBJ1-1,-,-,13,TRBV4-2,TGTGCCAGCGCCCAGTCCGGGTTCCCTGAAGCTTTCTTT,CASAQSGFPEAFF
TRBJ1-6,-,-,13,TRBV29-1,TGCAGCGTTGCAGACTTCGACAATTCACCCCTCCACTTT,CSVADFDNSPLHF
TRBJ1-3,TRBD1,-,15,TRBV4-1,TGCGCCAGCAGCCAAAGACAGGGAACTGGAAACACCATATATTTT,CASSQRQGTGNTIYF
TRBJ2-1,-,-,15,TRBV5-1,TGCGCCAGCAGTTGGGCCCCGGCAGGGTCCAGTGAGCAGTTCTTC,CASSWAPAGSSEQFF
TRBJ1-1,TRBD1,few,15,TRBV7-8,TGTGCCAGCAGCTTTCAGGGGGCCTTGAACACTGAAGCTTTCTTT,CASSFQGALNTEAFF
TRBJ2-6,-,-,17,TRBV19,TGTGCCAGTAGTATTCAGGGTTTGGCTACTGGGGCCAACGTCCTGACTTTC,CASSIQGLATGANVLTF
TRBJ1-1,-,-,12,TRBV5-1,TGCGCCAGCAGCATTGACAGGTCCGAAGCTTTCTTT,CASSIDRSEAFF
TRBJ1-1,-,-,14,TRBV5-1,TGCGCCAGCAGTTCTGGGGCCCTCGGCACTGAAGCTTTCTTT,CASSSGALGTEAFF
TRBJ2-2,-,-,14,TRBV5-1,TGCGCCAGCAGCGCGACACTGAACACCGGGGAGCTGTTTTTT,CASSATLNTGELFF
TRBJ2-3,TRBD2,-,18,TRBV5-1,TGCGCCAGCAGCTTGGCCATAGCTAGCGGGACTTTCACAGATACGCAGTATTTT,CASSLAIASGTFTDTQYF
TRBJ1-6,-,-,15,TRBV28,TGTGCCAGCAGTGAGGAGAGAATTAATAATTCACCCCTCCACTTT,CASSEERINNSPLHF
TRBJ2-7,TRBD1,-,15,TRBV6-7,TGTGCCAGCAGTTACTCGTTGGGACAGGGCTACGAGCAGTACTTC,CASSYSLGQGYEQYF
TRBJ2-7,-,-,17,TRBV2,TGTGCCAGCAGTGAACAGGGACTTCGGTCAAGCTCCTACGAGCAGTACTTC,CASSEQGLRSSSYEQYF
TRBJ2-7,TRBD1,once,15,TRBV5-1,TGCGCCAGCAGCCCAGGACAGGGAGGACGCTACGAGCAGTACTTC,CASSPGQGGRYEQYF
TRBJ2-2,TRBD2,few,15,TRBV2,TGTGCCAGCAGCGACAGGACTAGCTGGGTCGGGGAGCTGTTTTTT,CASSDRTSWVGELFF
TRBJ2-7,TRBD1,-,14,TRBV5-4,TGTGCCAGCAGCACCCCGGACAGGACCTACGAGCAGTACTTC,CASSTPDRTYEQYF
TRBJ2-5,-,few,14,TRBV19,TGTGCCAGTAGTATAATCTCTGCGGGGGAGACCCAGTACTTC,CASSIISAGETQYF
TRBJ2-7,-,-,13,TRBV28,TGTGCCAGCAGTTTACCCGAAACCTACGAGCAGTACTTC,CASSLPETYEQYF
TRBJ1-1,-,-,13,TRBV11-3,TGTGCCAGCAGCCAATTTATGAACACTGAAGCTTTCTTT,CASSQFMNTEAFF
TRBJ2-3,-,-,14,TRBV5-1,TGCGCCAGCAGCTTGGGGCAGAGCACAGATACGCAGTATTTT,CASSLGQSTDTQYF
TRBJ2-7,-,few,16,TRBV29-1,TGCAGCGTTGAAGAAAGCGGGCACTATGCCAACTACGAGCAGTACTTC,CSVEESGHYANYEQYF
TRBJ1-2,-,-,16,TRBV6-6,TGTGCCAGCAGCCTCGGGGGAAGGGACGGACAATATGGCTACACCTTC,CASSLGGRDGQYGYTF
TRBJ1-1,-,few,17,TRBV19,TGTGCCGATGATTCAGAGGGGGAGGGGCAGATGAACACTGAAGCTTTCTTT,CADDSEGEGQMNTEAFF
TRBJ1-1,TRBD1,few,15,TRBV27,TGTGCCAGCAGTCGGACAGGGTGGGAGGGCACTGAAGCTTTCTTT,CASSRTGWEGTEAFF
TRBJ1-2,-,-,12,TRBV6-5,TGTGCCGGCGGACAGCTAATCTATGGCTACACCTTC,CAGGQLIYGYTF
TRBJ2-3,-,-,16,TRBV5-1,TGCGCCAGCAGCCCCGGGACTCAATGGCTCACAGATACGCAGTATTTT,CASSPGTQWLTDTQYF
TRBJ2-1,-,once,11,TRBV12-3/TRBV12-4,TGTGCCAGCAGTTTAGAGAGACAGCAGTTCTTC,CASSLERQQFF
TRBJ2-5,-,-,13,TRBV29-1,TGCAGCGTTAAGACAGCTCCATGGGAGACCCAGTACTTC,CSVKTAPWETQYF
TRBJ1-1,TRBD1,few,18,TRBV11-2,TGTGCCAGCAGCTTAGTTCTGGGACAGGGGGCATCGAGGACTGAAGCTTTCTTT,CASSLVLGQGASRTEAFF
TRBJ1-2,-,-,14,TRBV5-1,TGCGCCAGCAGCTTGGAAAGGAGGGTCGGAGGCTACACCTTC,CASSLERRVGGYTF
TRBJ2-3,-,once,16,TRBV7-7,TGTGCTAGCAGCAGAGGGACCCCCCAGCGCACAGATACGCAGTATTTT,CASSRGTPQRTDTQYF
TRBJ2-5,-,-,14,TRBV5-1,TGCGCCAGCAGCTTGGAGACAGGTTTCGAGACCCAGTACTTC,CASSLETGFETQYF
TRBJ1-2,-,-,14,TRBV28,TGTGCCAGCAGTATTCAGACAATACTCTATGGCTACACCTTC,CASSIQTILYGYTF
TRBJ1-2,-,few,15,TRBV28,TGTGCCAGCAGTTTCAGATCCTCCGGGAAGGAGGGCTACACCTTC,CASSFRSSGKEGYTF
TRBJ2-7,TRBD1,-,15,TRBV6-5,TGTGCCAGCAGTCCGCATGACAGGGGTGGCTACGAGCAGTACTTC,CASSPHDRGGYEQYF
TRBJ2-3,TRBD2,-,15,TRBV28,TGTGCCAGCAGCAGCGGACTAGCGGGGGCAGATACGCAGTATTTT,CASSSGLAGADTQYF
TRBJ2-7,-,-,15,TRBV6-5,TGTGCCAGCAGTTTTGGCGCGGGGAGCTCCTACGAGCAGTACTTC,CASSFGAGSSYEQYF
TRBJ1-5,-,-,17,TRBV19,TGTGCCAGTAGTATGAGGGCCGGACTGGGGGGCAATCAGCCCCAGCATTTT,CASSMRAGLGGNQPQHF
TRBJ1-1,-,-,13,TRBV28,TGTGCCAGCAGCCACCGGGACAACACTGAAGCTTTCTTT,CASSHRDNTEAFF
TRBJ1-5,-,few,12,TRBV2,TGTGCCAGCAGTGAGCATAGTCAGCCCCAGCATTTT,CASSEHSQPQHF
TRBJ1-4,-,-,20,TRBV21-1,TGTGCCAGCAGCAAAGGACGGACAGGGGCAAAAGTTGCAACTAATGAAAAACTGTTTTTT,CASSKGRTGAKVATNEKLFF
TRBJ1-2,-,once,12,TRBV6-2/TRBV6-3,TGTGCCAGCAGTTACCCTGGGCGCGGCTACACCTTC,CASSYPGRGYTF
TRBJ2-2,-,-,12,TRBV5-6,TGTGCCAGCAGCCCGACTATCGGGGAGCTGTTTTTT,CASSPTIGELFF
TRBJ2-1,-,-,14,TRBV6-4,TGTGCCAGCAGTGACTTTAGCGTCCCCCATGAGCAGTTCTTC,CASSDFSVPHEQFF
TRBJ1-2,-,once,12,TRBV5-1,TGCGCCAGCAGCTTGGAGCACTATGGCTACACCTTC,CASSLEHYGYTF